Shown below are 9 T cell receptor beta chains from a single sample sequenced in a study of blood T cells in healthy people across ages. PCR was performed a second time for roughly 7 to 11 cycles using a sample-barcoded 5' primer and a J-beta primer mix. Each CDR3 protein is one row after TCRdb ran MiXCR on the 5' RACE reads. This sample has 1.8 million or so distinct CDR3 sequences, with about two fifths found just once. The sample comprised blood. Every receptor here comes from a human donor in good health.

The sample holds a few counts of this clonotype. The chain carries TRBV15 and TRBJ2-1; no definite D call. Trimming left V 0 bases short and J 3 bases short, with 15 bases between. The CDR3 spans 17 residues. CDR1 LNHNV and CDR2 YYDKDF come from the germline V gene (reference sequence). The CDR3 coding sequence is TGTGCCACCAGCAGAGATCGCCAGGTCGGTATCTACAATGAGCAGTTCTTC. Translated: CATSRDRQVGIYNEQFF.

CDR3 residues: CSATPQGEQFF. Written as DNA, the CDR3 is TGCAGTGCTACACCACAGGGTGAGCAGTTCTTC. This sequence joins TRBV20-1 and TRBJ2-1; D is perhaps TRBD1 (6 bases). Germline V CDR1 and CDR2: DFQATT, SNEGSKA (reference sequence). Trimming pared 4 bases from V and 9 bases from J, leaving 10 bases between. The CDR3 spans 11 residues.

The rearrangement uses TRBV5-1 and TRBJ2-7, with 8 bases fitting TRBD2. The germline V gene has CDR1 SGHRS and CDR2 YFSETQ. The length of the CDR3 is 16 residues. Trimming removed 2 bases from V and 0 bases from J; junction bases left unmatched: 7. The CDR3 loop is CASSFGSGGYSYEQYF. The CDR3 DNA reads TGCGCCAGCAGCTTCGGAAGCGGGGGATACTCCTACGAGCAGTACTTC.

The gene calls are TRBV6-1 and TRBJ1-1; tentative D call: TRBD1 (5 bases). CDR1 is MNHNS and CDR2 is SASEGT in the germline V gene. This CDR3 has 12 amino acids. Deletions cut 8 bases from V and 6 bases from J, with 13 bases between. The CDR3 is CASHWAGPEAFF. The CDR3 DNA follows: TGTGCCAGCCACTGGGCAGGGCCTGAAGCTTTCTTT.

This clonotype was counted between two and nine times. The V gene is TRBV7-2, the J gene TRBJ2-7; D is ambiguous. The germline CDR1 and CDR2 sequences are SGHTA and FQGNSA. The germline V and J ends were trimmed by 5 bases and 5 bases, with 16 bases remaining between them. The CDR3 length is 14 residues. The CDR3: CASSPRVLGDEQYF. The CDR3 DNA reads as TGTGCCAGCAGCCCACGAGTACTTGGTGACGAGCAGTACTTC.

This clonotype was seen just once. The chain is built from TRBV5-1 and TRBJ2-1; 7 bases are a match to TRBD2. Germline V CDR1 and CDR2: SGHRS, YFSETQ. This CDR3 is built from 16 residues. With 0 bases clipped from V and 6 bases from J, the junction kept 9 bases outside the gene matches. The CDR3 spells CASSLGPSGSLNEQFF. CDR3 nucleotides: TGCGCCAGCAGCTTGGGCCCTAGCGGTTCCCTCAATGAGCAGTTCTTC.

V is TRBV9 and J is TRBJ2-6; 8 nucleotides match TRBD1. The CDR3 contains 17 residues. V lost 4 bases and J lost 1; bases outside the gene matches: 7. CDR1 SGDLS and CDR2 YYNGEE come from the germline V gene. CDR3 sequence reads: CASSRTGGQSGANVLTF. In nucleotides, the CDR3 is TGTGCCAGCAGCCGAACAGGGGGGCAATCTGGGGCCAACGTCCTGACTTTC.

The sample holds a few counts of this clonotype. V usage is TRBV2 and J usage is TRBJ1-4, with 10 bases fitting TRBD1. With 6 bases clipped from V and 5 bases from J, the junction kept 6 bases outside the gene matches. The germline gives CDR1 SNHLY, CDR2 FYNNEI. The CDR3 has 15 amino acids. As DNA, the CDR3 is TGTGCCAGCAGGGACCCGGGACAGGGGAATGAAAAACTGTTTTTT. This codes for CASRDPGQGNEKLFF.

This chain joins TRBV7-9 and TRBJ2-3; TRBD2 aligns across 9 bases. With V trimmed by 3 bases and J by 3 bases, 7 bases remained unmatched. The germline gives CDR1 SEHNR, CDR2 FQNEAQ (reference sequence). This CDR3 comprises 16 residues. The CDR3 protein is CASSLAVAGVTDTQYF. CDR3 coding DNA: TGTGCCAGCAGCTTGGCAGTAGCGGGGGTAACAGATACGCAGTATTTT.